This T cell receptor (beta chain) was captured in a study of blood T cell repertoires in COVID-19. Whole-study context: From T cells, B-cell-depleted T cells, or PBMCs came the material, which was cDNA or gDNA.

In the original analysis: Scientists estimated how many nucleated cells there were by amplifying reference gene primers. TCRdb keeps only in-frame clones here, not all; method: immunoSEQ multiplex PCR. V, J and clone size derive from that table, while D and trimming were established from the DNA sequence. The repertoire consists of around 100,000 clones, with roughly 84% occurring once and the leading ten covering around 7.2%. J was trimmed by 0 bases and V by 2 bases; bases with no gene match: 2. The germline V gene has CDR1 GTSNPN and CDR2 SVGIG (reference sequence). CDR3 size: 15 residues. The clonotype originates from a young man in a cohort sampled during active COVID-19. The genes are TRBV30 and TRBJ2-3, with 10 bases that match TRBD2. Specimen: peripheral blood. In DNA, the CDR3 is TGTGCCTGGAGTCTAGCGGGGGCAAGCACAGATACGCAGTATTTT. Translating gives CAWSLAGASTDTQYF.